This entry concerns a single T cell receptor (beta chain). Its antigen is undetermined. This record comes from a study of cytomegalovirus exposure and HLA in healthy donors. From the 120-subject validation cohort, which was separate from the roughly 670-subject first cohort, the donors were drawn. Assay: immunoSEQ multiplex PCR; the TCRdb copy retains only in-frame clones and omits some. The sample consists of under 300,000 clones, 80% to 90% of them appearing once. Per germline, CDR1 SGHVS and CDR2 FNYEAQ. The CDR3 contains 13 residues. V shed 2 bases and J shed 2 bases, with 6 bases lying between them. Points from the study as a whole: Among TCR beta chains, those listed as cytomegalovirus-associated numbered some 160. In vitro work confirmed that a few CMV-associated chains recognize CMV antigens.

The sequenced sample consisted of PBMCs. J is TRBJ2-5 and V is TRBV7-6; D ambiguous. The source of this sequence is a woman under 30 in good health and CMV-seronegative. The CDR3 DNA sequence: TGTGCCAGCAGCTTACACGGTCAAGAGACCCAGTACTTC. This gives the protein CASSLHGQETQYF.